The clone carrying this T cell receptor beta chain has a handful of counts. Its antigen is undetermined. The CDR3 sequence is 15 residues long. Germline V gene lookup returns CDR1 DFQATT and CDR2 SNEGSKA (reference sequence). Trimming removed 5 bases from V and 5 bases from J, with 18 bases in between. TCRdb reprocessed the reads with MiXCR, giving one entry per CDR3 protein. The sample records about 490,000 distinct CDR3 sequences, 10% to 12% being singletons. The sample belongs to a study of T cell repertoires in cytomegalovirus infection. About the research overall: The public TCR beta signatures pointed to both CMV infection and matching HLA type. Broader study findings: There were carriers of CMV plus the relevant HLA, and cumulative public TCR beta family frequency identified them.

The rearrangement uses TRBV20-1 and TRBJ1-4, with D perhaps TRBD1 (5 bases). The sample consisted of PBMCs. This TCR was sampled from a human donor in good health (CMV status not recorded). Some clones in this sample may be carry-over from other donors' samples. The DNA of the CDR3 is TGCAGTGCTCGACGGGGGGGAAGCGCCAATGAAAAACTGTTTTTT. Amino acid sequence: CSARRGGSANEKLFF.